This T cell receptor beta chain was obtained from a study of T cells after yellow fever vaccination. This clonotype showed up just a few times. MiXCR was run by TCRdb on the 5' RACE reads, yielding one entry per CDR3 protein. Altogether about 430,000 distinct CDR3 sequences are present, roughly a sixth being singletons, with the ten largest covering 18%. The CDR3 is 14 residues long. The germline V gene has CDR1 SGHRS and CDR2 YFSETQ. With 1 base removed from V and 3 bases from J, the gap between germline ends came to 8 bases. The chain has TRBV5-1 and TRBJ2-1; possibly TRBD1 for D (6 bases). This clonotype was sampled from a man between 18 and 35 years old who received the YFV17D yellow fever vaccine. This specimen consisted of PBMCs, obtained before the yellow fever booster vaccination. The CDR3 region is CASSLTGHYNEQFF. CDR3 coding DNA: TGCGCCAGCAGCTTGACAGGGCACTACAATGAGCAGTTCTTC.